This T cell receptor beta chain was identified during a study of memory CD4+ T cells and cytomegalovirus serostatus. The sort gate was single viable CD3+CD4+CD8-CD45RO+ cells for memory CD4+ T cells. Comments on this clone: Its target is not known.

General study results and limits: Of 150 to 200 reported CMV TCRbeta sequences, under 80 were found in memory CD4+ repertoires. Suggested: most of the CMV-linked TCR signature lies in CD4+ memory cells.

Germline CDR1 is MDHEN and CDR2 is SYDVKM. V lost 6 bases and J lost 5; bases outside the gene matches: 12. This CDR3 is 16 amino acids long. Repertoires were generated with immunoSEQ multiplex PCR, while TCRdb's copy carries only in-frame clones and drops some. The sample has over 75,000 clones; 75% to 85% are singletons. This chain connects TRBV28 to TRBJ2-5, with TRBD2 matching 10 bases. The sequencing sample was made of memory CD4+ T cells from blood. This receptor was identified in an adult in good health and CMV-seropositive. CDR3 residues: CASSLGIAGGYETQYF. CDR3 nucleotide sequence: TGTGCCAGCAGCCTCGGGATAGCGGGAGGTTATGAGACCCAGTACTTC.